The 30 T cell receptor beta chains below were found in one sample sequenced in a study of CD8 T cells in Susac syndrome. Random hexamers served to reverse transcribe roughly 0.5 to 1 ug RNA. MiXCR was run by TCRdb on the immunoSEQ multiplex PCR reads, yielding one entry per CDR3 protein. Of some 220,000 distinct CDR3 sequences in the sample, 95% are singletons; the top ten hold 0.075% to 0.095%. The source material was CD4+ T cells from PBMCs. The receptor source for this set is a human donor with multiple sclerosis.

The chain uses TRBV20-1 and TRBJ2-3, with D perhaps TRBD1 or TRBD2 (5 bases each). Trimming shortened V by 5 bases and J by 0 bases, and 15 bases separated the two germline ends. This CDR3 is 15 amino acids long. In germline, CDR1 is DFQATT, CDR2 SNEGSKA (reference sequence). The CDR3 is CSAELGTTSTDTQYF. The CDR3 DNA reads TGCAGTGCTGAACTAGGGACCACCAGCACAGATACGCAGTATTTT.

This rearrangement joins TRBV28 to TRBJ1-2; no reliable D call. Germline V lookup: CDR1 MDHEN, CDR2 SYDVKM. Trimming stripped 1 base from V and 10 bases from J, with 7 bases between. This CDR3 has 11 amino acids. The CDR3 region is CASSLSWYYTF. The CDR3 region has the DNA TGTGCCAGCAGTTTATCGTGGTACTACACCTTC.

This clonotype has more than one count but fewer than ten. V and J are TRBV4-1 and TRBJ2-7; 7 nucleotides match TRBD1. V shed 3 bases and J 5 bases; nucleotides not matched to a gene: 4. Per germline, CDR1 MGHRA and CDR2 YSYEKL. The CDR3 sequence is 13 residues long. This CDR3 reads CASSQRQGDEQYF. DNA of the CDR3: TGCGCCAGCAGCCAGAGACAGGGTGACGAGCAGTACTTC.

This clonotype was seen a single time. The chain links TRBV25-1 to TRBJ2-2; TRBD1 matches 11 bases. The ends lost 5 bases at V and 4 bases at J; junction bases unmatched: 6. This CDR3 comprises 16 residues. Per the germline V gene, CDR1 is MGHDK and CDR2 is SYGVNS. In DNA, the CDR3 is TGTGCCAGCAGTCGTATAGGGACAGGGGGCACCGGGGAGCTGTTTTTT. Translating it yields CASSRIGTGGTGELFF.

This chain uses TRBV3-1 with TRBJ1-2, with D unresolved. There are 14 residues in the CDR3. The germline gives CDR1 LGHDT, CDR2 YNNKEL (reference sequence). Trimming shortened V by 4 bases and J by 8 bases, and 17 bases separated the two germline ends. The CDR3 protein is CASSPFDRGYGYTF. The DNA of the CDR3 is TGTGCCAGCAGCCCTTTCGACCGTGGGTACGGCTACACCTTC.

This chain uses TRBV6-5 with TRBJ1-1; a weak D match, TRBD1 (6 bases). The CDR3 runs to 14 residues. Trimming took off 1 base at V and 4 bases at J, with 10 bases between the two ends. The germline CDR1 and CDR2 sequences are MNHEY and SVGAGI. CDR3 protein: CASSYFGGSTEAFF. The CDR3 DNA sequence: TGTGCCAGCAGTTACTTTGGGGGCAGCACTGAAGCTTTCTTT.

This chain uses TRBV9 with TRBJ2-1; D is uncertain. V gave up 1 base and J gave up 7 bases, with 6 bases separating them. Germline lookup yields CDR1 SGDLS and CDR2 YYNGEE. This CDR3 contains 12 residues. In DNA form, the CDR3 reads TGTGCCAGCAGCGTATACATGAATGAGCAGTTCTTC. Amino acid sequence: CASSVYMNEQFF. The complete variable domain, with remaining parts taken from reference TRBV9 and TRBJ2-1, reads DSGVTQTPKHLITATGQRVTLRCSPRSGDLSVYWYQQSLDQGLQFLIQYYNGEERAKGNILERFSAQQFPDLHSELNLSSLELGDSALYFCASSVYMNEQFFGPGTRLTVL.

V usage is TRBV10-3 and J usage is TRBJ2-1, with D possibly being TRBD2 (6 bases). Per germline, CDR1 ENHRY and CDR2 SYGVKD. The V and J ends lost 6 bases and 5 bases respectively, with 11 bases between them. The CDR3 is 13 residues long. Written as DNA, the CDR3 is TGTGCCATCAGGGACTATACAAACAATGAGCAGTTCTTC. It codes for CAIRDYTNNEQFF.

The chain has TRBV12-3 or TRBV12-4 and TRBJ2-7; TRBD2 aligns across 10 bases. The CDR3 consists of 15 residues. The V gene end was trimmed by 4 bases and the J gene end by 0 bases; junction bases not matched to a gene: 3. The CDR3 DNA reads TGTGCCAGCAGTTGGACTAGCGGATTCTCCTACGAGCAGTACTTC. Translating it yields CASSWTSGFSYEQYF.

The chain joins TRBV18 to TRBJ2-3; 8 bases match TRBD1. The CDR3 loop spans 15 amino acids. The ends lost 5 bases at V and 0 bases at J; junction bases unmatched: 4. CDR1 is KGHSH, CDR2 LQKENI, per germline. The CDR3 sequence is CASSLRTGSTDTQYF. The CDR3 DNA reads as TGTGCCAGCTCATTACGGACAGGGAGCACAGATACGCAGTATTTT.

The chain couples TRBV19 to TRBJ1-5, with 7 bases lining up with TRBD1. The germline CDR1 and CDR2 sequences are LNHDA and SQIVND (reference sequence). Trimming removed 10 bases from V and 0 bases from J; junction bases left unmatched: 9. CDR3 length equals 15 residues. CDR3 amino acids: CATAYQGGSNQPQHF. In nucleotides, the CDR3 is TGTGCCACTGCCTATCAGGGGGGTAGCAATCAGCCCCAGCATTTT. The variable domain in full, with the rest retrieved from reference TRBV19 and TRBJ1-5, is DGGITQSPKYLFRKEGQNVTLSCEQNLNHDAMYWYRQDPGQGLRLIYYSQIVNDFQKGDIAEGYSVSREKKESFPLTVTSAQKNPTAFYLCATAYQGGSNQPQHFGDGTRLSIL.

The V gene is TRBV4-1, the J gene TRBJ1-1; 12 nucleotides match TRBD1. This CDR3 contains 19 residues. J lost 0 bases, V lost 0 bases, and 8 bases had no gene match. CDR1 is MGHRA, CDR2 YSYEKL, per germline. For the CDR3, the DNA is TGCGCCAGCAGCCAAGAGGGGCTGGGACAGGGGGCAATGAACACTGAAGCTTTCTTT. Translation: CASSQEGLGQGAMNTEAFF.

The rearrangement uses TRBV27 and TRBJ1-5, with TRBD1 identical over 9 bases. The CDR3 loop spans 14 amino acids. Germline CDR1 reads MNHEY; CDR2 reads SMNVEV (reference sequence). V was clipped by 5 bases and J by 5 bases; unmatched bases: 4. The CDR3 DNA sequence: TGTGCCAGCAGTCCCGGACAGGGGTATCAGCCCCAGCATTTT. Encoded protein: CASSPGQGYQPQHF.

The chain combines TRBV19 with TRBJ2-1; D perhaps matches TRBD1 (6 bases). Germline CDR1 is LNHDA and CDR2 is SQIVND (reference sequence). This CDR3 contains 15 residues. The V gene lost 5 bases and the J gene lost 8 bases, with 19 bases spanning the gap. CDR3 region: CASSSGELRFHEQFF. DNA for the CDR3: TGTGCCAGTAGTTCAGGGGAGCTTAGGTTCCATGAGCAGTTCTTC.

The chain is built from TRBV29-1 and TRBJ1-5; the match to TRBD1 covers 10 bases. Germline V gene sequence: CDR1 SQVTM, CDR2 ANQGSEA. J lost 5 bases, V lost 4 bases, and 5 bases had no gene match. The CDR3 is made up of 14 amino acids. The CDR3 loop is CSVGGQGLDQPQHF. The CDR3 DNA follows: TGCAGCGTTGGGGGACAGGGGCTGGATCAGCCCCAGCATTTT.

This chain links TRBV27 with TRBJ1-2; D remains ambiguous. Germline CDR1 and CDR2: MNHEY and SMNVEV (reference sequence). The length of the CDR3 is 14 residues. V was trimmed by 5 bases and J by 8 bases, leaving 18 bases between them. The CDR3 DNA reads TGTGCCAGCAGTGCATACATCCCCGGAGGGGGCTACACCTTC. Amino acids: CASSAYIPGGGYTF.

V is TRBV3-1 and J is TRBJ1-1, with D maybe TRBD1 (6 bases). Trimming removed 2 bases from V and 5 bases from J, with 12 bases in between. The CDR3 has 14 amino acids. Germline V gives CDR1 LGHDT, CDR2 YNNKEL (reference sequence). DNA of the CDR3: TGTGCCAGCAGCCAAACCAGGGGATGGACTGAAGCTTTCTTT. It encodes CASSQTRGWTEAFF.

The V and J genes are TRBV11-3 and TRBJ2-3, with 9 bases fitting TRBD1. CDR3 length: 15 amino acids. After removal of 5 bases from V and 6 bases from J, the junction contained 9 bases not matched to a gene. Germline CDR1 and CDR2: SGHNT and YENEEA. CDR3 protein: CASSMGQGLIDTQYF. The CDR3 DNA reads TGTGCCAGCAGCATGGGACAGGGCCTTATCGATACGCAGTATTTT.

The J gene is TRBJ1-2, the V gene TRBV20-1, with TRBD1 identical over 7 bases. Unmatched junction bases numbered 9, after V lost 6 bases and J lost 8 bases. The germline V gene encodes CDR1 DFQATT and CDR2 SNEGSKA (reference sequence). The CDR3 has 12 residues. Written as DNA, the CDR3 is TGCAGTGCCAGCCAGGGACAGCGAGGCTACACCTTC. This encodes CSASQGQRGYTF.

V usage is TRBV28 and J usage is TRBJ2-7; 8 nucleotides line up with TRBD2. Germline V CDR1 and CDR2: MDHEN, SYDVKM. The CDR3 is 13 amino acids. J gave up 4 bases and V 8 bases, and 7 bases lay outside the gene matches. This CDR3 reads CASLTAGVYEQYF. The CDR3 nucleotides read TGTGCCAGCTTAACAGCGGGAGTGTACGAGCAGTACTTC.

This chain connects TRBV7-9 to TRBJ1-6; no clear D. This CDR3 has 14 amino acids. Deletions cut 5 bases from V and 6 bases from J, with 11 bases between. Germline V gives CDR1 SEHNR, CDR2 FQNEAQ (reference sequence). CDR3 coding DNA: TGTGCCAGCAGCCCCGGGCCGATTAATTCACCCCTCCACTTT. Its protein is CASSPGPINSPLHF.

The chain is built from TRBV9 and TRBJ2-6; tentatively, D is TRBD2 (6 bases). This CDR3 has 16 amino acids. The V end lost 0 bases, the J end lost 0 bases, and 7 bases lay between the germline ends. Germline assignment: CDR1 SGDLS and CDR2 YYNGEE. The CDR3 is CASSVVGGSGANVLTF. The CDR3 bases are TGTGCCAGCAGCGTAGTGGGGGGCTCTGGGGCCAACGTCCTGACTTTC.

CDR3 coding DNA: TGCAGCGTTGTTGTACAGCTCAGCACAGATACGCAGTATTTT. Protein sequence: CSVVVQLSTDTQYF. The gene calls are TRBV29-1 and TRBJ2-3, with unresolved D. Between the trimmed V and J ends, which lost 4 bases and 0 bases, there was a span of 11 bases. Germline V CDR1 and CDR2: SQVTM, ANQGSEA. This CDR3 has 14 residues.

The V and J genes are TRBV4-1 and TRBJ2-1; D remains unclear. Germline values: CDR1 MGHRA, CDR2 YSYEKL. V dropped 0 bases and J dropped 0 bases, with 6 bases sitting between them. This CDR3 comprises 15 residues. DNA of the CDR3: TGCGCCAGCAGCCAAGATCCCACCTCCTACAATGAGCAGTTCTTC. Translating gives CASSQDPTSYNEQFF.

J is TRBJ2-7 and V is TRBV7-9; D is possibly TRBD1 (6 bases). The CDR3 extends over 15 amino acids. Trimming removed 5 bases from V and 1 base from J, with 15 bases in between. Germline V gene data show CDR1 as SEHNR and CDR2 as FQNEAQ (reference sequence). The CDR3 loop is CASSTDRLISYEQYF. The DNA of the CDR3 is TGTGCCAGCAGCACAGACAGGCTGATTTCCTACGAGCAGTACTTC.

The rearrangement joins TRBV20-1 to TRBJ2-7; 12 bases map to TRBD2. Germline assignment: CDR1 DFQATT and CDR2 SNEGSKA (reference sequence). This CDR3 region has 14 residues. V lost 5 bases, J lost 1 base, and 3 bases stayed unmatched. As DNA, the CDR3 is TGCAGTGCTGAGACTAGCGGGGGATCCTACGAGCAGTACTTC. It encodes CSAETSGGSYEQYF.

The gene calls are TRBV15 and TRBJ2-1; the D call may be TRBD1 or TRBD2 (5 bases each). The CDR3 has 16 residues. Deletions cut 7 bases from V and 5 bases from J, with 21 bases between. CDR1 and CDR2 (germline): LNHNV, YYDKDF (reference sequence). The CDR3 loop is CATTPAGTRRNNEQFF. The CDR3 DNA reads TGTGCCACCACCCCGGCAGGGACCCGGCGAAACAATGAGCAGTTCTTC.

The chain couples TRBV28 to TRBJ1-5; possible D gene TRBD1, 6 bases. V lost 7 bases and J lost 2, with 18 bases in between. The germline V gene encodes CDR1 MDHEN and CDR2 SYDVKM. The CDR3 spans 16 residues. This chain's CDR3 is CASTSRRGHGNQPQHF. CDR3 bases: TGTGCCAGCACCTCCCGCCGGGGGCATGGCAATCAGCCCCAGCATTTT.

J is TRBJ2-2 and V is TRBV20-1; TRBD1 agrees at 7 bases. V shed 5 bases and J 5 bases; nucleotides not matched to a gene: 8. The CDR3 totals 14 residues. The germline V gene encodes CDR1 DFQATT and CDR2 SNEGSKA (reference sequence). CDR3 residues: CSAAAAGGTGELFF. CDR3 bases: TGCAGTGCTGCAGCAGCAGGGGGTACCGGGGAGCTGTTTTTT.

The gene calls are TRBV20-1 and TRBJ2-5, with D unclear. The CDR3 covers 13 residues. The germline V gene encodes CDR1 DFQATT and CDR2 SNEGSKA (reference sequence). V was trimmed by 1 base and J by 2 bases, leaving 8 bases between them. CDR3 sequence reads: CSARVVLQETQYF. CDR3 nucleotides: TGCAGTGCTAGAGTAGTACTACAAGAGACCCAGTACTTC.